This T cell receptor (beta chain) was sequenced for a study of OX40 agonist ivuxolimab in advanced cancers. Turning to the study itself: Intravenous ivuxolimab at 0.01 to 10 mg/kg was given to patients every 2 weeks. The study's findings and limits: The average count of expanded clones was higher among CD8+ T cells than among CD4+.

Note on this clone: Its specificity is not known.

The germline gives CDR1 SEHNR, CDR2 FQNEAQ (reference sequence). This CDR3 is built from 15 residues. Trimming pared 5 bases from V and 6 bases from J, leaving 17 bases between. The assay was immunoSEQ multiplex PCR, and TCRdb's table has in-frame clones only and misses some. The sample holds roughly 100,000 clones, 93% seen once. The J gene is TRBJ2-1, the V gene TRBV7-9, with a weak D call TRBD1 (5 bases). This material consisted of CD4+ or CD8+ T cells sorted from blood, taken in a trial of the OX40 agonist ivuxolimab. This receptor was obtained from an adult with an advanced solid tumor such as melanoma, head and neck, liver or kidney cancer. CDR3 in DNA: TGTGCCAGCAGCCTTCTAGGATGGGGCGGCAATGAGCAGTTCTTC. This sequence encodes CASSLLGWGGNEQFF.